These 11 T cell receptor beta chains came from one sample sequenced in a study of blood T cell repertoires in COVID-19. Generated by immunoSEQ multiplex PCR, the TCRdb table keeps only in-frame clones and is missing some. The sample lists 340,000 or so clones, approximately 86% occurring once. Sequenced: PBMCs or T cells enriched from blood (not recorded which). These receptors were obtained from a woman between 40 and 55 years old with acute COVID-19.

Comment on this clone: The junction and the germline gene differ at one end; a read error may be behind it. V is TRBV2 and J is TRBJ2-1; 10 nucleotides align to TRBD2. Germline V CDR1 and CDR2: SNHLY, FYNNEI. The CDR3 loop spans 15 amino acids. CDR3 loop: CASRNLAGAYTEQFF. The CDR3 DNA reads TGTGCCAGCAGAAACCTAGCGGGAGCTTACACTGAGCAGTTCTTC.

The rearrangement uses TRBV6-5 and TRBJ1-2; maybe TRBD1 (5 bases). This CDR3 has 15 amino acids. Trimming left V 1 base short and J 4 bases short, with 13 bases between. In germline, CDR1 is MNHEY, CDR2 SVGAGI. The CDR3 spells CASSYYVGGSYGYTF. The CDR3 DNA reads TGTGCCAGCAGTTACTACGTGGGGGGTTCCTATGGCTACACCTTC.

This chain joins TRBV19 and TRBJ1-3, with 7 bases identical to TRBD1. Germline trimming cut 5 bases from V and 2 bases from J; bases unmatched to any gene: 6. Per germline, CDR1 LNHDA and CDR2 SQIVND (reference sequence). This CDR3 spans 15 amino acids. The CDR3 here is CASSSDRAAGNTIYF. In nucleotides, the CDR3 is TGTGCCAGTAGTTCCGACAGGGCAGCTGGAAACACCATATATTTT.

As for this clone: Distinct nucleotide sequences in the sample also encode this CDR3. The chain joins TRBV7-9 to TRBJ2-7, with 9 bases aligning to TRBD1. V gave up 1 base and J gave up 2 bases; unmatched junction bases: 0. Per germline, CDR1 SEHNR and CDR2 FQNEAQ (reference sequence). CDR3 size: 14 residues. Written as DNA, the CDR3 is TGTGCCAGCAGCTTAGGACAGGGGGCCTACGAGCAGTACTTC. Translated, it gives CASSLGQGAYEQYF.

This clone was seen a handful of times. The rearrangement uses TRBV28 and TRBJ1-1, with 7 bases that match TRBD1. With 6 bases clipped from V and 0 bases from J, the junction kept 4 bases outside the gene matches. Germline lookup yields CDR1 MDHEN and CDR2 SYDVKM. This CDR3 contains 14 residues. CDR3: CASRRQGMNTEAFF. CDR3 DNA sequence: TGTGCCAGCAGGAGACAGGGAATGAACACTGAAGCTTTCTTT.

The J gene is TRBJ2-1, the V gene TRBV4-3; TRBD2 agrees at 11 bases. CDR1 is LGHNA and CDR2 is YSLEER in the germline V gene. Trimming cost V 5 bases and J 1 base; bases outside gene matches: 4. The CDR3 is 16 amino acids. CDR3 DNA sequence: TGCGCCAGCAGCTTTAGCGGGGGGGTATCCTACAATGAGCAGTTCTTC. Translated, it gives CASSFSGGVSYNEQFF.

The chain uses TRBV4-1 and TRBJ1-5, with D possibly matching TRBD1 (5 bases). In germline, CDR1 is MGHRA, CDR2 YSYEKL. This CDR3 is 16 amino acids long. The V gene lost 0 bases and the J gene lost 0 bases, with 9 bases spanning the gap. CDR3 coding DNA: TGCGCCAGCAGCCAAGACAGGGATTATAGCAATCAGCCCCAGCATTTT. This encodes CASSQDRDYSNQPQHF.

The V call is TRBV7-2, the J call TRBJ2-7; 7 nucleotides align to TRBD1. Looked up from germline, CDR1 is SGHTA and CDR2 is FQGNSA. This CDR3 has 15 amino acids. V trimming: 2 bases; J trimming: 6 bases; junction bases outside the gene matches: 10. DNA of the CDR3: TGTGCCAGCAGCTTACAGACAGGGTTGGCTTCCGAGCAGTACTTC. This sequence encodes CASSLQTGLASEQYF.

The chain combines TRBV12-3 or TRBV12-4 with TRBJ2-7; perhaps TRBD2 as D (5 bases). This CDR3 has 13 residues. V lost 2 bases and J lost 5, with 10 bases in between. CDR3 DNA: TGTGCCAGCAGTTTAAGATCGGGGAACGAGCAGTACTTC. This encodes CASSLRSGNEQYF.

The chain has TRBV6-5 and TRBJ1-2; D perhaps matches TRBD1 (6 bases). The CDR3 contains 15 residues. CDR1 MNHEY and CDR2 SVGAGI come from the germline V gene. The V gene lost 2 bases and the J gene lost 4 bases, with 14 bases spanning the gap. CDR3: CASSYGGQGTYGYTF. In nucleotides, the CDR3 is TGTGCCAGCAGTTACGGGGGTCAGGGGACCTATGGCTACACCTTC.

The CDR3 is CATSRDPRPGTQYF. CDR3 DNA sequence: TGTGCCACCAGCAGAGATCCCCGGCCGGGGACCCAGTACTTC. The genes are TRBV15 and TRBJ2-5; D is unclear. V lost 0 bases and J lost 7, with 12 bases in between. Germline CDR1 is LNHNV and CDR2 is YYDKDF (reference sequence). The CDR3 is 14 residues long.